A single sample gave rise to the 13 T cell receptor beta chains below, sequenced in a study of breast tumors, draining lymph nodes, adjacent tissues. Breast cancer patients provided tissue from their axillary draining lymph nodes. TCRdb re-called the multiplex PCR reads with MiXCR, one entry per CDR3 protein. The sample lists around 130,000 distinct CDR3 sequences; about 30% were seen once. Sequenced: axillary lymph node tissue. Every receptor here comes from a female donor with breast cancer. Some clones in this sample may be carry-over from other donors' samples.

This rearrangement joins TRBV5-4 to TRBJ1-2; D is uncertain. CDR1 and CDR2 from the germline V gene are SGHNT and YYREEE (reference sequence). Trimming cost V 0 bases and J 4 bases, with 19 bases left between them. The CDR3 sequence is 17 residues long. The CDR3 loop is CASSLGAAGSTPYGYTF. Here the CDR3 DNA reads TGTGCCAGCAGCTTGGGGGCAGCGGGCTCGACGCCCTATGGCTACACCTTC.

This clonotype was observed many times. The chain has TRBV19 and TRBJ1-2; 8 nucleotides line up with TRBD1. The germline gives CDR1 LNHDA, CDR2 SQIVND (reference sequence). With V trimmed by 5 bases and J by 6 bases, 11 bases remained unmatched. The CDR3 spans 15 residues. The CDR3 DNA reads TGTGCCAGTAGTCCGATAGGACAGGGAGGTGATGGCTACACCTTC. Encoded protein: CASSPIGQGGDGYTF.

The table lists this clonotype with many counts. J is TRBJ2-5 and V is TRBV6-5, with 9 bases aligning to TRBD2. V was pared by 10 bases and J by 6 bases, with 6 bases of the junction left unmatched. The V gene's germline CDR1 is MNHEY and CDR2 SVGAGI. This CDR3 contains 12 residues. The CDR3 region has the DNA TGTGCCACGTCTAGCGGGGCACAGACCCAGTACTTC. Residues: CATSSGAQTQYF.

This clonotype was recorded a few times. Given a much more abundant clone one base away, this may be a read error. V is TRBV20-1 and J is TRBJ2-1; 7 bases align to TRBD2. The germline V gene encodes CDR1 DFQATT and CDR2 SNEGSKA (reference sequence). V gave up 6 bases and J gave up 6 bases; unmatched junction bases: 14. The CDR3 length is 15 residues. The chain's CDR3 is CSAHMVAGASNEQFF. The CDR3 region has the DNA TGCAGTGCCCATATGGTAGCGGGCGCCTCCAATGAGCAGTTCTTC.

V and J are TRBV20-1 and TRBJ1-1; no firm D call. This CDR3 comprises 13 residues. In germline, CDR1 is DFQATT, CDR2 SNEGSKA (reference sequence). Trimming took 7 bases from V and 1 from J, leaving 13 bases between them. CDR3 sequence: CSVKRPGNTEAFF. CDR3 coding DNA: TGCAGTGTCAAAAGGCCGGGGAACACTGAAGCTTTCTTT.

This clonotype appeared a few times. Since a much larger clone is just one base distant, this may be a read error. V and J are TRBV28 and TRBJ1-2; D perhaps matches TRBD1 (5 bases). The CDR3 contains 14 residues. CDR1 and CDR2 from the germline V gene are MDHEN and SYDVKM. Here the CDR3 reads CASSLRGLVPGYAF. The CDR3 DNA sequence: TGTGCCAGCAGTTTAAGGGGTCTTGTTCCTGGCTACGCCTTC.

This clonotype was found many times. The J gene is TRBJ1-5, the V gene TRBV13; D possibly corresponds to TRBD1 (6 bases). V was cut by 0 bases and J by 1 base, with 13 bases left in between. Per the germline V gene, CDR1 is PRHDT and CDR2 is FYEKMQ (reference sequence). CDR3 length: 17 residues. CDR3 protein: CASSLGGGARSNQPQHF. CDR3 in DNA: TGTGCCAGCAGCTTAGGGGGGGGGGCAAGGAGCAATCAGCCCCAGCATTTT.

J is TRBJ1-2 and V is TRBV20-1, with D unclear. The germline V gene has CDR1 DFQATT and CDR2 SNEGSKA (reference sequence). CDR3 length: 14 residues. Trimming pared 6 bases from V and 8 bases from J, leaving 22 bases between. The CDR3, as DNA: TGCAGTGCCAGCAGCCCGCCGATTCGGGGAGGCTACACCTTC. Its translation is CSASSPPIRGGYTF.

Many counts were recorded for this clonotype. V and J are TRBV5-1 and TRBJ2-3; no clear D gene. Germline V gives CDR1 SGHRS, CDR2 YFSETQ. The CDR3 consists of 15 residues. V shed 0 bases and J shed 1 base, with 9 bases lying between them. The CDR3 region is CASSLASIGTDTQYF. CDR3 coding DNA: TGCGCCAGCAGCTTGGCAAGCATAGGCACAGATACGCAGTATTTT.

This clonotype showed up just once. The chain employs TRBV2 and TRBJ2-5; possible D gene TRBD1, 6 bases. The CDR3 sequence is 13 residues long. Trimming took 5 bases from V and 5 from J, leaving 12 bases between them. The germline V gene has CDR1 SNHLY and CDR2 FYNNEI. As DNA, the CDR3 is TGTGCCAGCAGTCCCCCAGGGGATGAGACCCAGTACTTC. Translation gives CASSPPGDETQYF. Full variable domain (outside the CDR3, taken from reference TRBV2 and TRBJ2-5): EPEVTQTPSHQVTQMGQEVILRCVPISNHLYFYWYRQILGQKVEFLVSFYNNEISEKSEIFDDQFSVERPDGSNFTLKIRSTKLEDSAMYFCASSPPGDETQYFGPGTRLLVL.

This clonotype was recorded at least ten times. The rearrangement links TRBV30 to TRBJ1-6, with D hard to call. The CDR3 loop spans 12 amino acids. The V gene's germline CDR1 is GTSNPN and CDR2 SVGIG (reference sequence). Trimming pared 4 bases from V and 7 bases from J, leaving 8 bases between. The CDR3 coding sequence is TGTGCCTGGAACCAGCTGAATTCACCCCTCCACTTT. It yields the protein CAWNQLNSPLHF.

This clonotype has at least ten counts. The V and J genes are TRBV28 and TRBJ1-2; tentative D call: TRBD1 (5 bases). The CDR3 is made up of 14 amino acids. Germline lookup yields CDR1 MDHEN and CDR2 SYDVKM. V lost 4 bases and J 5 bases, leaving 14 bases between the germline ends. The CDR3 spells CASSSPGLRYGYTF. In nucleotides, the CDR3 is TGTGCCAGCAGTTCCCCAGGGTTACGGTATGGCTACACCTTC.

This CDR3 reads CASSSQIWTGAYNEQFF. DNA for the CDR3: TGTGCCAGCAGTTCACAAATCTGGACAGGGGCCTACAATGAGCAGTTCTTC. V gene TRBV12-3 or TRBV12-4 combines with J gene TRBJ2-1; 9 bases agree with TRBD1. This CDR3 has 17 residues. With V trimmed by 4 bases and J by 2 bases, 9 bases remained unmatched.